The next 27 T cell receptor beta chains were all read from a single sample in a study of post-analysis software for immune sequencing data. General study findings and limits: TRBV segments more frequent in patients than in controls numbered five and included TRBV5-6, TRBV5-1 and TRBV20-1.

Each TCR beta cDNA library carried unique molecular identifiers. MiXCR, run by TCRdb on the PCR reads, gives a single entry per CDR3 protein. Among about 810,000 distinct CDR3 sequences listed, about 50% were seen once. No antigen has been assigned to these receptors. Sequencing used blood. The source is a girl between 10 and 17 years old with multiple sclerosis.

This chain links TRBV28 with TRBJ2-4, with 7 positions matching TRBD1. This CDR3 has 17 amino acids. The germline V gene encodes CDR1 MDHEN and CDR2 SYDVKM. The V and J ends lost 3 bases and 0 bases, in that order; junction bases with no gene match: 8. The CDR3 here is CASSFLTGSLAKNIQYF. The CDR3, as DNA: TGTGCCAGCAGTTTCCTGACAGGGTCACTAGCCAAAAACATTCAGTACTTC.

J is TRBJ1-1 and V is TRBV9, with D tentatively TRBD1 (6 bases). The germline V gene encodes CDR1 SGDLS and CDR2 YYNGEE. The CDR3 covers 15 residues. The germline V and J ends were trimmed by 0 bases and 0 bases, with 9 bases remaining between them. CDR3 sequence (DNA): TGTGCCAGCAGCGTAGTGAAGGGGGTGAACACTGAAGCTTTCTTT. Its protein product is CASSVVKGVNTEAFF.

This clonotype came up a few times. The genes are TRBV5-1 and TRBJ2-1; 10 bases match TRBD1. Germline V gene data show CDR1 as SGHRS and CDR2 as YFSETQ. Trimming at V came to 4 bases and at J to 4 bases, leaving 5 bases not matched to a gene. This CDR3 is built from 15 residues. CDR3 residues: CASSPRDRGYNEQFF. The CDR3 coding sequence is TGCGCCAGCAGCCCCCGGGACAGGGGATACAATGAGCAGTTCTTC.

In this sample, this clonotype turned up a few times. The chain recombines TRBV28 with TRBJ2-5, with D uncertain. The V and J ends lost 4 bases and 1 base respectively, with 13 bases between them. Germline CDR1 is MDHEN and CDR2 is SYDVKM. CDR3 size: 15 residues. The CDR3 DNA reads as TGTGCCAGCAGTTCCGCGGAAGGGTTCCAAGAGACCCAGTACTTC. Translation: CASSSAEGFQETQYF.

The chain uses TRBV7-3 and TRBJ2-5, with 10 positions matching TRBD1. CDR3 length: 15 residues. V was pared by 5 bases and J by 5 bases, with 8 bases of the junction left unmatched. CDR1 and CDR2 (germline): SGHTA, FQGTGA. The CDR3 DNA follows: TGTGCCAGCAGCCGCACCGGGACAGGGGTGGAGACCCAGTACTTC. It translates to CASSRTGTGVETQYF.

V and J are TRBV15 and TRBJ2-7; 7 bases map to TRBD2. Germline values: CDR1 LNHNV, CDR2 YYDKDF (reference sequence). With V trimmed by 3 bases and J by 0 bases, 8 bases remained unmatched. The CDR3 contains 16 residues. DNA for the CDR3: TGTGCCACCAGCAGTCCGCAGGCTAGCGGCTCCTACGAGCAGTACTTC. Amino acid sequence: CATSSPQASGSYEQYF.

The chain links TRBV18 to TRBJ2-3; D gene uncertain. The V end lost 5 bases, the J end lost 0 bases, and 12 bases lay between the germline ends. CDR1 KGHSH and CDR2 LQKENI come from the germline V gene. CDR3 length equals 15 residues. The CDR3 protein is CASSAGSASTDTQYF. The CDR3 nucleotides read TGTGCCAGCTCAGCCGGGTCTGCTAGCACAGATACGCAGTATTTT.

The genes are TRBV20-1 and TRBJ1-2; perhaps TRBD1 as D (5 bases). Trimming removed 6 bases from V and 0 bases from J, with 14 bases in between. From germline, CDR1 is DFQATT and CDR2 SNEGSKA (reference sequence). This CDR3 has 14 amino acids. Written as DNA, the CDR3 is TGCAGTGCCCAGAAGGGGAGTCCTAACTATGGCTACACCTTC. Protein product: CSAQKGSPNYGYTF.

This clonotype was counted between two and nine times. This chain links TRBV12-3 or TRBV12-4 with TRBJ2-5, with 10 nucleotides matching TRBD2. CDR3 length equals 16 residues. J was trimmed by 5 bases and V by 2 bases; bases with no gene match: 8. The CDR3 here is CASSLYQREGRETQYF. The CDR3 DNA follows: TGTGCCAGCAGTTTATATCAGCGGGAGGGCCGGGAGACCCAGTACTTC.

The gene calls are TRBV5-6 and TRBJ2-1; D unclear. Germline values: CDR1 SGHDT, CDR2 YYEEEE. The CDR3 loop spans 13 amino acids. Trimming stripped 4 bases from V and 8 bases from J, with 13 bases between. The CDR3 nucleotides are TGTGCCAGCAGCGGTATAGGGATCGATGAGCAGTTCTTC. Translation: CASSGIGIDEQFF.

This chain uses TRBV7-2 with TRBJ2-5, with D unclear. The CDR3 spans 14 residues. The V gene lost 5 bases and the J gene lost 3 bases, with 13 bases spanning the gap. Looked up from germline, CDR1 is SGHTA and CDR2 is FQGNSA. The CDR3 reads CASSLRDPEETQYF. The CDR3 nucleotides read TGTGCCAGCAGCCTAAGAGACCCCGAAGAGACCCAGTACTTC.

The chain carries TRBV7-9 and TRBJ2-5; 10 bases match TRBD2. The end of the DNA fits TRBJ2-7 better, so the J call may be wrong. The CDR3 has 15 residues. Germline V CDR1 and CDR2: SEHNR, FQNEAQ (reference sequence). In DNA form, the CDR3 reads TGTGCCAGCAGCTCAATAGCGGGAGGCCCTATCGAGCAGTACTTC. Translating gives CASSSIAGGPIEQYF.

The V call is TRBV5-1, the J call TRBJ2-1; tentative D call: TRBD1 (6 bases). The CDR3 sequence is 16 residues long. Trimming shortened V by 4 bases and J by 0 bases, and 14 bases separated the two germline ends. Germline CDR1 reads SGHRS; CDR2 reads YFSETQ. The CDR3 sequence is CASSPDSPSSYNEQFF. The CDR3, as DNA: TGCGCCAGCAGCCCGGACAGCCCGAGCTCCTACAATGAGCAGTTCTTC. The full variable domain, its missing parts supplied by reference TRBV5-1 and TRBJ2-1, is KAGVTQTPRYLIKTRGQQVTLSCSPISGHRSVSWYQQTPGQGLQFLFEYFSETQRNKGNFPGRFSGRQFSNSRSEMNVSTLELGDSALYLCASSPDSPSSYNEQFFGPGTRLTVL.

The chain joins TRBV5-1 to TRBJ2-1, with 11 bases identical to TRBD1. This CDR3 region has 15 residues. Germline V lookup: CDR1 SGHRS, CDR2 YFSETQ. Trimming cost V 2 bases and J 8 bases; bases outside gene matches: 6. The CDR3 sequence is CASSLGQGAPHEQFF. The CDR3 bases are TGCGCCAGCAGCTTAGGACAGGGGGCCCCCCATGAGCAGTTCTTC.

This clonotype has only a few counts. The chain joins TRBV5-1 to TRBJ2-1; D not resolved. This CDR3 spans 14 amino acids. V lost 4 bases and J lost 1, with 9 bases in between. Germline CDR1 and CDR2: SGHRS and YFSETQ. This CDR3 reads CASSVQSSYNEQFF. The DNA for the CDR3 is TGCGCCAGCAGCGTTCAATCGTCCTACAATGAGCAGTTCTTC.

The chain uses TRBV10-3 and TRBJ2-5; possible D gene TRBD1, 6 bases. This CDR3 is built from 14 residues. CDR1 is ENHRY, CDR2 SYGVKD, per germline. V dropped 3 bases and J dropped 5 bases, with 13 bases sitting between them. The CDR3 here is CAISDGTGRETQYF. CDR3 in DNA: TGTGCCATCAGTGACGGAACAGGGCGGGAGACCCAGTACTTC.

This clonotype showed up just a few times. This rearrangement joins TRBV29-1 to TRBJ2-7, with 9 positions matching TRBD2. The germline V gene encodes CDR1 SQVTM and CDR2 ANQGSEA. There are 14 residues in the CDR3. With 6 bases clipped from V and 7 bases from J, the junction kept 13 bases outside the gene matches. CDR3 in DNA: TGCAGCGTCAAGGCGGGAGGGGCCTACAATGAGCAGTACTTC. Protein: CSVKAGGAYNEQYF.

This clonotype occurred a few times. This chain joins TRBV12-3 or TRBV12-4 and TRBJ2-5, with 12 nucleotides matching TRBD1. V was clipped by 5 bases and J by 7 bases; unmatched bases: 5. This CDR3 has 14 amino acids. Written as DNA, the CDR3 is TGTGCCAGCAGTGCCGGGACAGGGGGCTGGACCCAGTACTTC. It is translated as CASSAGTGGWTQYF.

The chain links TRBV6-5 to TRBJ2-2, with TRBD2 identical over 12 bases. V was pared by 2 bases and J by 7 bases, with 2 bases of the junction left unmatched. The germline V gene encodes CDR1 MNHEY and CDR2 SVGAGI. CDR3 length equals 15 residues. The CDR3: CASSYGLAGLGELFF. The CDR3 DNA follows: TGTGCCAGCAGTTACGGACTAGCGGGACTCGGGGAGCTGTTTTTT.

The chain joins TRBV6-1 to TRBJ2-7; 10 bases align to TRBD1. The CDR3 covers 15 residues. Germline V gives CDR1 MNHNS, CDR2 SASEGT. The V and J ends lost 5 bases and 1 base, in that order; junction bases with no gene match: 5. CDR3 DNA sequence: TGTGCCAGCAGTACACCGGGACAGGGGTCCTACGAGCAGTACTTC. Protein sequence: CASSTPGQGSYEQYF.

This chain links TRBV29-1 with TRBJ1-1; the match to TRBD1 covers 8 bases. The J segment lost 1 base and the V segment lost 6 bases, leaving 4 bases of the junction unmatched. The CDR3 totals 13 residues. Germline CDR1 reads SQVTM; CDR2 reads ANQGSEA. CDR3 sequence: CSVPGQGNTEAFF. CDR3 nucleotides: TGCAGCGTGCCAGGACAGGGGAACACTGAAGCTTTCTTT.

The chain employs TRBV9 and TRBJ2-3; 11 nucleotides match TRBD2. The V and J ends lost 3 bases and 5 bases, in that order; junction bases with no gene match: 5. Germline CDR1 and CDR2: SGDLS and YYNGEE. This CDR3 region has 15 residues. The CDR3 DNA reads TGTGCCAGCAGCGAACTAGCGGGAGTTGGAGATACGCAGTATTTT. Translation: CASSELAGVGDTQYF.

The chain links TRBV18 to TRBJ2-1, with 9 nucleotides matching TRBD1. CDR1 and CDR2 (germline): KGHSH, LQKENI. The CDR3 consists of 17 residues. Germline trimming cut 5 bases from V and 6 bases from J; bases unmatched to any gene: 14. Here the CDR3 reads CASSSELRDRVFNEQFF. As DNA, the CDR3 is TGTGCCAGCTCATCAGAACTCCGGGACAGGGTTTTCAATGAGCAGTTCTTC.

The chain recombines TRBV27 with TRBJ2-7; maybe TRBD2 (5 bases). Trimming pared 4 bases from V and 3 bases from J, leaving 16 bases between. Germline CDR1 MNHEY, CDR2 SMNVEV (reference sequence). The CDR3 consists of 15 residues. CDR3 bases: TGTGCCAGCAGTTCTACTACCGGGGTCCTCTACGAGCAGTACTTC. This gives the protein CASSSTTGVLYEQYF.

The CDR3 DNA is TGTGCCAGCAGTCTGACAGGGGAAGGCTACACCTTC. It encodes CASSLTGEGYTF. J is TRBJ1-2 and V is TRBV12-3 or TRBV12-4; 8 positions match TRBD1. The CDR3 spans 12 residues. V dropped 5 bases and J dropped 8; count of bases not matched to a gene: 4.

This clonotype was counted between two and nine times. This sequence joins TRBV29-1 and TRBJ2-3; D tentatively fits TRBD1 or TRBD2 (6 bases each). The CDR3 loop spans 13 amino acids. V was clipped by 7 bases and J by 5 bases, with 16 bases between them. Germline V CDR1 and CDR2: SQVTM, ANQGSEA. Written as DNA, the CDR3 is TGCAGCGCCGGTCGGGGGCTGGGAGATACGCAGTATTTT. Protein sequence: CSAGRGLGDTQYF.

The chain joins TRBV29-1 to TRBJ2-5, with TRBD2 identical over 12 bases. With the DNA end fitting TRBJ2-7 better, the J assignment may be wrong. Germline CDR1 SQVTM, CDR2 ANQGSEA. The CDR3 runs to 14 residues. CDR3 protein: CSVVTSGRSVEQYF. CDR3 sequence (DNA): TGCAGCGTAGTGACTAGCGGGAGATCAGTCGAGCAGTACTTC.